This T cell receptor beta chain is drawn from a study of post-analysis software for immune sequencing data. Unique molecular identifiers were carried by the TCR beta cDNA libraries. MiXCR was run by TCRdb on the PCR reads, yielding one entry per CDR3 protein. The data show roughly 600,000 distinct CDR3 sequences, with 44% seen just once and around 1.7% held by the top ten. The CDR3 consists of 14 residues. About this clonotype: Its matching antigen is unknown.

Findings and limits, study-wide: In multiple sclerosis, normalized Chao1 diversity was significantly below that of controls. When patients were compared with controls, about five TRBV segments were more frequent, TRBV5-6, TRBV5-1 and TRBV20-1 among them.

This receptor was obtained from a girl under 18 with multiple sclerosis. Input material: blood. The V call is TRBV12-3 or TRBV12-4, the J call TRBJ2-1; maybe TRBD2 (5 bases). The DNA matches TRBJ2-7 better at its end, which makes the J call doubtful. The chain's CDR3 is CASSQRMGASEQYF. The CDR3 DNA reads TGTGCCAGCAGTCAGCGGATGGGCGCATCCGAGCAGTACTTC.